This paragraph covers one TCR beta chain sequence. This sample was included in a study of T cell responses to AZD1222 COVID-19 vaccine. Libraries were prepared by immunoSEQ multiplex PCR; TCRdb keeps only in-frame clonotypes and omits some of them. The sample holds over 90,000 clones, roughly 90% seen once. CDR1 and CDR2 from the germline V gene are SGHTA and FQGNSA. The CDR3 is made up of 13 amino acids. Trimming removed 5 bases from V and 2 bases from J, with 9 bases in between. Material: peripheral blood, obtained 28 days after the second AZD1222 dose. The receptor was derived from an adult who received the AZD1222 COVID-19 vaccine. The rearrangement uses TRBV7-2 and TRBJ2-5; the D gene is possibly TRBD1 (6 bases). The CDR3 sequence is CASSMDRQETQYF. The CDR3 region has the DNA TGTGCCAGCAGCATGGACAGACAAGAGACCCAGTACTTC.